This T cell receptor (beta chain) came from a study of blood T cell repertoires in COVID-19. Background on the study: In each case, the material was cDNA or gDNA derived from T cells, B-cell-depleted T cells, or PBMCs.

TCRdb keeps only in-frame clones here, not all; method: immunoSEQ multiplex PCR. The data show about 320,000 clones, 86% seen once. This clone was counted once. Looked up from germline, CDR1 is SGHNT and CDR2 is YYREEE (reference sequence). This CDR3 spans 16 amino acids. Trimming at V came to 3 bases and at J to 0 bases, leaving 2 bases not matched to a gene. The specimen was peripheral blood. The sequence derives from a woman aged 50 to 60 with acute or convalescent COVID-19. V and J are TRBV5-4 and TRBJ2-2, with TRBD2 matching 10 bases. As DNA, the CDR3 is TGTGCCAGCAGCTCAGCGGGAGGGCCGAACACCGGGGAGCTGTTTTTT. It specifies CASSSAGGPNTGELFF.